The 10 T cell receptor beta chains below all came from one sample that was sequenced in a study of Graves' ophthalmopathy and Graves' hyperthyroidism. RNA transcripts yielded amplified TCR beta CDR3 regions. The authors performed first-round RT-PCR with HTBI primers and then a second-round multiplex PCR. Using its own MiXCR run on the multiplex PCR reads, TCRdb lists one record per CDR3 protein. The sample contains about 400,000 distinct CDR3 sequences, approximately 16% of which appear only once. The material sequenced was peripheral blood. The receptors stem from a young woman with Graves' ophthalmopathy.

This clonotype was observed many times. The rearrangement uses TRBV6-4 and TRBJ2-2; 8 nucleotides align to TRBD1. Germline V gives CDR1 MRHNA, CDR2 SNTAGT. The CDR3 runs 17 residues. With V trimmed by 8 bases and J by 0 bases, 11 bases remained unmatched. The CDR3 sequence: CASLQRGDRPNTGELFF. As DNA, the CDR3 is TGTGCCAGCCTCCAAAGGGGGGACAGGCCGAACACCGGGGAGCTGTTTTTT.

The chain uses TRBV20-1 and TRBJ1-3; D possibly corresponds to TRBD1 (6 bases). V was clipped by 6 bases and J by 0 bases, with 15 bases between them. Germline lookup yields CDR1 DFQATT and CDR2 SNEGSKA (reference sequence). The CDR3 length is 15 residues. The CDR3 protein is CSARKTGTSGNTIYF. CDR3 in DNA: TGCAGTGCCAGGAAGACAGGAACCTCTGGAAACACCATATATTTT.

In its sample, this clonotype was seen many times. The CDR3 here is CASSLGDSQETQYF. The CDR3 nucleotides read TGCGCCAGCAGCTTGGGAGACAGCCAAGAGACCCAGTACTTC. The gene calls are TRBV5-1 and TRBJ2-5, with D maybe TRBD1 (5 bases). Germline V gene lookup returns CDR1 SGHRS and CDR2 YFSETQ. With 0 bases removed from V and 1 base from J, the gap between germline ends came to 7 bases. There are 14 residues in the CDR3.

Concerning this clonotype itself: A much larger clone is a single base away; this may be a read error. CDR3 DNA: TGTGCCAGCAGCCCCCTGCTGGGTTACCGAGACGCGTTCGAGCAGCACTTC. It yields the protein CASSPLLGYRDAFEQHF. The V call is TRBV7-8, the J call TRBJ2-7, with D hard to call. In germline, CDR1 is SGHVS, CDR2 FQNEAQ. The length of the CDR3 is 17 residues.

The chain couples TRBV6-2 or TRBV6-3 to TRBJ2-7; a weak D match, TRBD2 (6 bases). CDR3 size: 15 residues. Germline V gene lookup returns CDR1 MNHEY and CDR2 SVGEGT. Trimming pared 6 bases from V and 0 bases from J, leaving 15 bases between. CDR3 protein: CASRPGGYNSYEQYF. In DNA form, the CDR3 reads TGTGCCAGCAGACCCGGGGGATATAACTCCTACGAGCAGTACTTC.

The table lists this clonotype with many counts. This chain uses TRBV18 with TRBJ1-1, with 7 bases identical to TRBD1. Germline V lookup: CDR1 KGHSH, CDR2 LQKENI. The CDR3 extends over 17 amino acids. Trimming at V came to 1 base and at J to 0 bases, leaving 8 bases not matched to a gene. The CDR3 is CASSPRLADRMNTEAFF. DNA of the CDR3: TGTGCCAGCTCACCACGATTGGCGGACAGGATGAACACTGAAGCTTTCTTT.

In this sample, this clonotype turned up many times. The rearrangement links TRBV6-2 or TRBV6-3 to TRBJ1-5; 10 nucleotides line up with TRBD1. The J segment lost 4 bases and the V segment lost 5 bases, leaving 5 bases of the junction unmatched. This CDR3 contains 15 residues. Germline V lookup: CDR1 MNHEY, CDR2 SVGEGT. CDR3 amino acids: CASSRTGGQNQPQHF. The CDR3 DNA reads TGTGCCAGCAGTCGGACAGGGGGGCAGAATCAGCCCCAGCATTTT.

The rearrangement links TRBV29-1 to TRBJ2-5; 11 nucleotides align to TRBD1. Germline values: CDR1 SQVTM, CDR2 ANQGSEA. Trimming removed 5 bases from V and 5 bases from J; junction bases left unmatched: 13. This CDR3 region has 16 residues. CDR3 nucleotide sequence: TGCAGCGTTCAGAGGGGCGGGACAGGGGGTAGGGAGACCCAGTACTTC. It yields the protein CSVQRGGTGGRETQYF.

The chain combines TRBV20-1 with TRBJ2-2; unclear D gene. The CDR3 is made up of 14 amino acids. V lost 5 bases to trimming and J lost 0 bases, with 10 bases between them. Germline V CDR1 and CDR2: DFQATT, SNEGSKA (reference sequence). Here the CDR3 reads CSAQGRSNTGELFF. DNA for the CDR3: TGCAGTGCTCAAGGCCGCTCGAACACCGGGGAGCTGTTTTTT.

This clonotype was seen repeatedly, ten times or more. The rearrangement links TRBV7-8 to TRBJ1-5; no clear D gene. Per the germline V gene, CDR1 is SGHVS and CDR2 is FQNEAQ. The CDR3 covers 13 residues. The V end lost 0 bases, the J end lost 4 bases, and 4 bases lay between the germline ends. The DNA of the CDR3 is TGTGCCAGCAGCTTAGCCTTGAATCAGCCCCAGCATTTT. Its translation is CASSLALNQPQHF. The entire variable domain, with the rest obtained from reference TRBV7-8 and TRBJ1-5, is as follows: GAGVSQSPRYKVAKRGQDVALRCDPISGHVSLFWYQQALGQGPEFLTYFQNEAQLDKSGLPSDRFFAERPEGSVSTLKIQRTQQEDSAVYLCASSLALNQPQHFGDGTRLSIL.